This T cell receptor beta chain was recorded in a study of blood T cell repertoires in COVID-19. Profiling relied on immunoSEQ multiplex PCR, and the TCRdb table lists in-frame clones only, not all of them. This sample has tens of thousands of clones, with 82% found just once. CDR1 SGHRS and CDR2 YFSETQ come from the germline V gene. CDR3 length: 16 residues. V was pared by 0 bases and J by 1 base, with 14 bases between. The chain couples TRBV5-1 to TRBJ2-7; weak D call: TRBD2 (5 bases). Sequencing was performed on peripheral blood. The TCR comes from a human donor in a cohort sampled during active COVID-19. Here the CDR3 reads CASSLAIDTRSYEQYF. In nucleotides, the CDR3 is TGCGCCAGCAGCTTGGCCATAGACACTAGGTCCTACGAGCAGTACTTC.